Listed below are T cell receptor beta chains from one sample, sequenced in a study of shared clonotypes between healthy human individuals. The repertoire was sequenced with immunoSEQ multiplex PCR; TCRdb's copy has only in-frame clones and lacks some. The data contain hundreds of thousands of clones, around three quarters of them singletons. The sequenced sample consisted of memory CD4+ T cells sorted from blood. The receptors come from a woman aged 25 to 39 in good health. Each CDR3 is given with its conserved first and last residue. The order of the fields is V gene, clone size, D gene, J gene, CDR3 DNA, CDR3 protein. D genes are given only for firm matches. Size is omitted from some rows. Given values are once, few, many or a class for expanded clones.

V: TRBV20-1
size: .
D: .
J: TRBJ1-1
DNA: TGCAGTGCCACAGCCTTCCATGAAGCTTTCTTT
CDR3: CSATAFHEAFF

V: TRBV25-1
size: few
D: .
J: TRBJ1-1
DNA: TGTGCCAGCAGTGTTCAGGGTGAGGAAGCTTTCTTT
CDR3: CASSVQGEEAFF

V: TRBV5-8
size: .
D: TRBD1
J: TRBJ2-3
DNA: TGTGCCAGCAGCGATACAGGGGTCGATACGCAGTATTTT
CDR3: CASSDTGVDTQYF

V: TRBV10-3
size: .
D: .
J: TRBJ2-5
DNA: TGTGCCATCAGTGAGACGGCCGCCCGGGGGGAGACCCAGTACTTC
CDR3: CAISETAARGETQYF

V: TRBV10-3
size: .
D: TRBD2
J: TRBJ2-7
DNA: TGTGCCACCACGCCTCACTTCGGGACTAGCGGCTACGAGCAGTACTTC
CDR3: CATTPHFGTSGYEQYF

V: TRBV27
size: .
D: TRBD2
J: TRBJ2-7
DNA: TGTGCCAGCAGCGATCTAGCGGAAGGCATCTACGAGCAGTACTTC
CDR3: CASSDLAEGIYEQYF

V: TRBV2
size: .
D: .
J: TRBJ2-1
DNA: TGTGCCAGCAGGGTCACCTTAGCGTCTGATAAGTATGAGCAGTTCTTC
CDR3: CASRVTLASDKYEQFF

V: TRBV7-9
size: .
D: .
J: TRBJ1-1
DNA: TGTGCCAGCAGCTTAGGTGAGAGGGACTACACTGAAGCTTTCTTT
CDR3: CASSLGERDYTEAFF

V: TRBV14
size: .
D: TRBD1
J: TRBJ2-7
DNA: TGTGCCAGCAGCCGCCGAGGGCAGGGGGCGGGTGAGCAGTACTTC
CDR3: CASSRRGQGAGEQYF

V: TRBV6-1
size: .
D: .
J: TRBJ2-5
DNA: TGTGCCAGCAGTGAAAACAGAGGAGGAGAGACCCAGTACTTC
CDR3: CASSENRGGETQYF

V: TRBV5-1
size: .
D: .
J: TRBJ2-1
DNA: TGCGCCAGCAGCCCGGGAGGGACAGAGTACAATGAGCAGTTCTTC
CDR3: CASSPGGTEYNEQFF

V: TRBV5-1
size: .
D: TRBD1
J: TRBJ1-5
DNA: TGCGCCAGCAGCTTGGACGGACAGGGTAATCAGCCCCAGCATTTT
CDR3: CASSLDGQGNQPQHF

V: TRBV6-4
size: .
D: .
J: TRBJ2-1
DNA: TGTGCCAGCAGTGAGTCTAGCGAAGGGAATGAGCAGTTCTTC
CDR3: CASSESSEGNEQFF

V: TRBV28
size: once
D: .
J: TRBJ2-4
DNA: TGTGCCAGCAGCCTCCTCGGACAGGGAGGGGCCAAAAACATTCAGTACTTC
CDR3: CASSLLGQGGAKNIQYF

V: TRBV5-1
size: .
D: .
J: TRBJ2-3
DNA: TGCGCCAGCAGGGTCGTGGGAGTTACAGATACGCAGTATTTT
CDR3: CASRVVGVTDTQYF

V: TRBV5-1
size: .
D: TRBD1
J: TRBJ2-3
DNA: TGCGCCAGCAGCTTGGGAGGGGGCCCCACCACAGATACGCAGTATTTT
CDR3: CASSLGGGPTTDTQYF

V: TRBV11-3
size: .
D: .
J: TRBJ1-1
DNA: TGTGCCAGCAGCTTAGATGGAGCCACTGAAGCTTTCTTT
CDR3: CASSLDGATEAFF

V: TRBV14
size: .
D: .
J: TRBJ2-7
DNA: TGTGCCAGCAGCCAAGATCGTCGCCAGACCTACGAGCAGTACTTC
CDR3: CASSQDRRQTYEQYF

V: TRBV7-9
size: once
D: .
J: TRBJ2-7
DNA: TGTGCCAGCAGCTCCGGGGCAGGGGCATCCTACGAGCAGTACTTC
CDR3: CASSSGAGASYEQYF

V: TRBV28
size: .
D: TRBD1
J: TRBJ1-4
DNA: TGTGCCAGCAGTAATGCCGGGACAGGGAGCGAAAAACTGTTTTTT
CDR3: CASSNAGTGSEKLFF

V: TRBV29-1
size: .
D: .
J: TRBJ1-2
DNA: TGCAGCGCCAAACAGAATGGGGTTGAATATGGCTACACCTTC
CDR3: CSAKQNGVEYGYTF

V: TRBV7-7
size: .
D: TRBD2
J: TRBJ2-1
DNA: TGTGCCAGCAGCTTATCGACTAGCGGGAGTGGGGAGCAGTTCTTC
CDR3: CASSLSTSGSGEQFF

V: TRBV25-1
size: .
D: .
J: TRBJ1-5
DNA: TGTGCCAGCAGTGAATCTGGGGGGTTCAATCAGCCCCAGCATTTT
CDR3: CASSESGGFNQPQHF

V: TRBV10-3
size: .
D: .
J: TRBJ1-3
DNA: TGTGCCACTGGAGAGGCCATCTCTGGAAACACCATATATTTT
CDR3: CATGEAISGNTIYF

V: TRBV28
size: .
D: TRBD1
J: TRBJ2-7
DNA: TGTGCCAGCAGCACACGACTTTTACTGGGACAGGGGGATGACGAGCAGTACTTC
CDR3: CASSTRLLLGQGDDEQYF

V: TRBV7-9
size: many
D: .
J: TRBJ1-2
DNA: TGTGCCAGCAGCCCCCCGGAAGGGGGGGACACCTTC
CDR3: CASSPPEGGDTF

V: TRBV5-1
size: few
D: .
J: TRBJ2-7
DNA: TGCGCCAGCAGCTGGCCGGGCTCGGACGAGCAGTACTTC
CDR3: CASSWPGSDEQYF

V: TRBV20-1
size: .
D: .
J: TRBJ2-7
DNA: TGCAGTGCTCTTAGGACGCATGAGCAGTACTTC
CDR3: CSALRTHEQYF

V: TRBV4-2
size: .
D: .
J: TRBJ1-5
DNA: TGTGCCAGCAGCCAAGGTTTGGGGGAGAAGCCCCAGCATTTT
CDR3: CASSQGLGEKPQHF

V: TRBV9
size: .
D: TRBD2
J: TRBJ2-5
DNA: TGTGCCAGCAGCGAGGGAGGTAGCGGGGATAAAGAGACCCAGTACTTC
CDR3: CASSEGGSGDKETQYF

V: TRBV5-4
size: .
D: TRBD1
J: TRBJ1-1
DNA: TGTGCCAGCAGCTTGACAGGGGGCACTGAAGCTTTCTTT
CDR3: CASSLTGGTEAFF

V: TRBV7-2
size: few
D: .
J: TRBJ2-5
DNA: TGTGCCAGCAGCTTTTTCGAGACCCAGTACTTC
CDR3: CASSFFETQYF

V: TRBV6-8
size: .
D: TRBD2
J: TRBJ2-7
DNA: TGTGCCAGCACCAGGACTAGCGGGAGGGAACGCTCCTACGAGCAGTACTTC
CDR3: CASTRTSGRERSYEQYF

V: TRBV7-6
size: .
D: TRBD2
J: TRBJ2-1
DNA: TGTGCCAGCAGCGGACTAGCGGGAGTTCGCTCCTACAATGAGCAGTTCTTC
CDR3: CASSGLAGVRSYNEQFF

V: TRBV15
size: few
D: .
J: TRBJ2-7
DNA: TGTGCCACCAGCAGAGATTTGCTGGAGTCCTACGAGCAGTACTTC
CDR3: CATSRDLLESYEQYF

V: TRBV7-6
size: .
D: TRBD2
J: TRBJ2-2
DNA: TGTGCCAGCAGCTTAAGGACTAGCGGGGGTACCGGGGAGCTGTTTTTT
CDR3: CASSLRTSGGTGELFF

V: TRBV4-1
size: .
D: TRBD2
J: TRBJ2-7
DNA: TGCGCCAGCAGCCGTCCAGGGACTAGCGTCTACGAGCAGTACTTC
CDR3: CASSRPGTSVYEQYF

V: TRBV4-1
size: .
D: TRBD1
J: TRBJ1-1
DNA: TGCGCCAGCAGCCAAAGGACAGGGGGGGAAGCTTTCTTT
CDR3: CASSQRTGGEAFF

V: TRBV7-2
size: .
D: .
J: TRBJ1-2
DNA: TGTGCCAGCAGCTTAGTTCTTATGAACTATGGCTACACCTTC
CDR3: CASSLVLMNYGYTF

V: TRBV28
size: .
D: TRBD1
J: TRBJ1-1
DNA: TGTGCCAGCAACCCACCAGGACAGGTCTTGTCTGAAGCTTTCTTT
CDR3: CASNPPGQVLSEAFF

V: TRBV7-8
size: .
D: .
J: TRBJ2-7
DNA: TGTGCCAGCAGCCGGGCAGGGGCTTTCTCCTACGAGCAGTACTTC
CDR3: CASSRAGAFSYEQYF

V: TRBV7-9
size: .
D: TRBD1
J: TRBJ1-2
DNA: TGTGCCAGCAGCTTAGCATACCGGACAGGGTCTAACTATGGCTACACCTTC
CDR3: CASSLAYRTGSNYGYTF

V: TRBV4-1
size: once
D: TRBD1
J: TRBJ1-1
DNA: TGCGCCAGCAGCCATGACAGGGACGGGAACACTGAAGCTTTCTTT
CDR3: CASSHDRDGNTEAFF

V: TRBV28
size: .
D: .
J: TRBJ2-2
DNA: TGTGCCAGCAGCTCCGGGGGTAGCGACACCGGGGAGCTGTTTTTT
CDR3: CASSSGGSDTGELFF

V: TRBV27
size: .
D: .
J: TRBJ2-7
DNA: TGTGCCAGCAGTTCAGGGGTTCGCGAGCAGTACTTC
CDR3: CASSSGVREQYF

V: TRBV19
size: .
D: TRBD2
J: TRBJ2-1
DNA: TGTGCCAGTAGTATAGGTCTAGCGGGAGTCTTCCCCAGCTCCTACAATGAGCAGTTCTTC
CDR3: CASSIGLAGVFPSSYNEQFF

V: TRBV5-1
size: few
D: TRBD2
J: TRBJ2-2
DNA: TGCGCCAGCAGCTTGGAAGCGGGAGGGGCCACCGGGGAGCTGTTTTTT
CDR3: CASSLEAGGATGELFF

V: TRBV5-6
size: .
D: .
J: TRBJ1-2
DNA: TGTGCCAGCAGCTTGGCCGGAACCTATGGCTACACCTTC
CDR3: CASSLAGTYGYTF

V: TRBV27
size: few
D: .
J: TRBJ2-3
DNA: TGTGCCAGCAGTTTATCGAGAAACACAGATACGCAGTATTTT
CDR3: CASSLSRNTDTQYF

V: TRBV4-1
size: few
D: .
J: TRBJ2-2
DNA: TGCGCCAGCAGCCAAGAGTCCCCGGGGGCCCTGTTTGGGACCGGGGAGCTGTTTTTT
CDR3: CASSQESPGALFGTGELFF

V: TRBV5-1
size: .
D: TRBD1
J: TRBJ2-5
DNA: TGCGCCAGCAGCTTGGGAGGACAGGGGGCGACCCAGTACTTC
CDR3: CASSLGGQGATQYF

V: TRBV4-1
size: .
D: .
J: TRBJ1-2
DNA: TGCGCCAGCAGCCAAGATGTCAAACTCGGGTATGGCTACACCTTC
CDR3: CASSQDVKLGYGYTF

V: TRBV9
size: .
D: .
J: TRBJ2-6
DNA: TGTGCCAGCAGCGTAGCGATATCGGGGGCCAACGTCCTGACTTTC
CDR3: CASSVAISGANVLTF